The 32 T cell receptor beta chains given below trace back to one sample, sequenced in a study of T cell responses to AZD1222 COVID-19 vaccine. Sequenced by immunoSEQ multiplex PCR; TCRdb stores in-frame clones only, minus some. Of approximately 79,000 clones in the sample, 83% are singletons; the top ten hold approximately 1.3%. Sample: peripheral blood, taken 28 days after the second AZD1222 dose. The source is an adult who received the AZD1222 COVID-19 vaccine.

The chain has TRBV15 and TRBJ1-5; D unclear. The CDR3 runs 14 residues. Germline assignment: CDR1 LNHNV and CDR2 YYDKDF (reference sequence). V was shortened by 0 bases and J by 7 bases, with 10 bases between the two germline ends. The CDR3 loop reads CATSRDHGGQPQHF. In DNA, the CDR3 is TGTGCCACCAGCAGAGACCACGGTGGGCAGCCCCAGCATTTT. The full variable domain, with the rest looked up from reference TRBV15 and TRBJ1-5, is DAMVIQNPRYQVTQFGKPVTLSCSQTLNHNVMYWYQQKSSQAPKLLFHYYDKDFNNEADTPDNFQSRRPNTSFCFLDIRSPGLGDTAMYLCATSRDHGGQPQHFGDGTRLSIL.

J is TRBJ1-3 and V is TRBV2; D gene ambiguous. CDR1 and CDR2 (germline): SNHLY, FYNNEI. This CDR3 region has 15 residues. Trimming removed 2 bases from V and 4 bases from J, with 12 bases in between. CDR3: CASSESRVSGNTIYF. CDR3 DNA: TGTGCCAGCAGTGAATCGCGGGTTTCAGGAAACACCATATATTTT.

The J gene is TRBJ1-1, the V gene TRBV7-2; no clear D gene. Per the germline V gene, CDR1 is SGHTA and CDR2 is FQGNSA. The CDR3 is 13 residues long. V was shortened by 5 bases and J by 2 bases, with 9 bases between the two germline ends. CDR3 amino acids: CASSNRANTEAFF. Written as DNA, the CDR3 is TGTGCCAGCAGCAACCGGGCCAACACTGAAGCTTTCTTT.

The J gene is TRBJ2-6, the V gene TRBV5-6; TRBD2 matches at 13 bases. CDR3 length equals 18 residues. Germline CDR1 is SGHDT and CDR2 is YYEEEE. The V segment lost 0 bases and the J segment 2 bases; nucleotides outside the gene matches: 2. CDR3 nucleotide sequence: TGTGCCAGCAGCTTGGGACTAGCGGGAGGTACTGGGGCCAACGTCCTGACTTTC. It translates to CASSLGLAGGTGANVLTF.

The CDR3 region is CASSPGTGFGETQYF. DNA of the CDR3: TGCGCCAGCAGCCCCGGGACAGGGTTCGGAGAGACCCAGTACTTC. The chain carries TRBV10-2 and TRBJ2-5; 9 bases line up with TRBD1. Germline lookup yields CDR1 WSHSY and CDR2 SAAADI. J was trimmed by 4 bases and V by 6 bases; bases with no gene match: 9. The CDR3 is made up of 15 amino acids.

The chain recombines TRBV6-5 with TRBJ1-5; D possibly corresponds to TRBD1 (5 bases). Germline V CDR1 and CDR2: MNHEY, SVGAGI. Trimming removed 6 bases from V and 2 bases from J, with 14 bases in between. The CDR3 is 15 residues long. The CDR3 loop is CASSLDGGGNQPQHF. CDR3 coding DNA: TGTGCCAGCAGCCTCGATGGAGGGGGCAATCAGCCCCAGCATTTT.

This clone was picked up one time. This sequence joins TRBV11-2 and TRBJ2-1; D unclear. Trimming removed 8 bases at V and 4 bases at J, with 15 bases between. This CDR3 spans 14 amino acids. The germline V gene encodes CDR1 SGHAT and CDR2 FQNNGV. The CDR3 bases are TGTGCCAGCTGTTATGGACCGACTTACAATGAGCAGTTCTTC. Translation: CASCYGPTYNEQFF.

V usage is TRBV10-3 and J usage is TRBJ2-3; perhaps TRBD2 as D (5 bases). Per germline, CDR1 ENHRY and CDR2 SYGVKD. The CDR3 covers 13 residues. V lost 4 bases and J lost 4, with 9 bases in between. CDR3 amino acids: CAISGGSPDTQYF. CDR3 coding DNA: TGTGCCATCAGTGGAGGGAGCCCAGATACGCAGTATTTT.

The chain is built from TRBV6-2 or TRBV6-3 and TRBJ2-7; D might be TRBD1 (5 bases). Trimming cost V 5 bases and J 0 bases, with 5 bases left between them. The CDR3 covers 12 residues. Per germline, CDR1 MNHEY and CDR2 SVGEGT. The CDR3 reads CASSTGSYEQYF. For the CDR3, the DNA is TGTGCCAGCAGTACAGGCTCCTACGAGCAGTACTTC.

V usage is TRBV19 and J usage is TRBJ2-5; a weak D match, TRBD1 (6 bases). The CDR3 has 13 amino acids. Trimming removed 6 bases at V and 1 base at J, with 9 bases between. Looked up from germline, CDR1 is LNHDA and CDR2 is SQIVND (reference sequence). The CDR3 reads CASRSDSQETQYF. Written as DNA, the CDR3 is TGTGCCAGTAGATCGGACAGCCAAGAGACCCAGTACTTC.

V gene TRBV18 combines with J gene TRBJ1-5, with D possibly TRBD1 on 6 matching bases. Germline lookup yields CDR1 KGHSH and CDR2 LQKENI. There are 14 residues in the CDR3. The V gene lost 6 bases and the J gene lost 4 bases, with 13 bases spanning the gap. CDR3 in DNA: TGTGCCAGCTCCCCTAGGAGGGGGAATCAGCCCCAGCATTTT. Its protein is CASSPRRGNQPQHF.

This clone was detected only a few times. The chain recombines TRBV9 with TRBJ1-1; 7 bases line up with TRBD1. This CDR3 has 14 residues. V shed 4 bases, J shed 3 bases, and the junction held 6 bases outside the gene matches. Germline values: CDR1 SGDLS, CDR2 YYNGEE. This chain's CDR3 is CASSTRDSYTEAFF. CDR3 nucleotide sequence: TGTGCCAGCAGCACAAGGGACAGTTACACTGAAGCTTTCTTT.

The chain couples TRBV12-3 or TRBV12-4 to TRBJ1-3; no firm D call. The CDR3 totals 12 residues. Trimming removed 1 base from V and 6 bases from J, with 4 bases in between. This CDR3 reads CASSLGTNTIYF. CDR3 DNA sequence: TGTGCCAGCAGTTTAGGTACAAACACCATATATTTT.

The rearrangement uses TRBV18 and TRBJ1-2, with D tentatively TRBD1 (5 bases). Germline V gene sequence: CDR1 KGHSH, CDR2 LQKENI. This CDR3 comprises 15 residues. Trimming took 1 base from V and 2 from J, leaving 11 bases between them. CDR3 protein: CASSPRTGRNYGYTF. The CDR3, as DNA: TGTGCCAGCTCACCACGAACAGGCCGGAACTATGGCTACACCTTC.

This chain connects TRBV11-2 to TRBJ1-5, with no clear D. Germline-derived CDR1 and CDR2 are SGHAT and FQNNGV. The CDR3 sequence is 15 residues long. V was cut by 6 bases and J by 0 bases, with 12 bases left in between. The CDR3 sequence is CASSKDGRSNQPQHF. CDR3 nucleotide sequence: TGTGCCAGCAGTAAGGACGGCCGTAGCAATCAGCCCCAGCATTTT.

A note on this clone: Distinct nucleotide sequences in the sample also encode this CDR3. The V call is TRBV7-2, the J call TRBJ1-2, with 8 nucleotides matching TRBD1. This CDR3 is 15 amino acids long. V gave up 1 base and J gave up 1 base; unmatched junction bases: 2. The germline gives CDR1 SGHTA, CDR2 FQGNSA. The DNA of the CDR3 is TGTGCCAGCAGCTTAGACAGGGGGAGTAACTATGGCTACACCTTC. This gives the protein CASSLDRGSNYGYTF.

The rearrangement uses TRBV28 and TRBJ1-3; no reliable D call. V was cut by 2 bases and J by 3 bases, with 8 bases left in between. This CDR3 comprises 14 residues. Germline CDR1 is MDHEN and CDR2 is SYDVKM. The CDR3 coding sequence is TGTGCCAGCAGTTTAACCCCAAGTGGAAACACCATATATTTT. Its protein product is CASSLTPSGNTIYF.

The chain has TRBV11-2 and TRBJ2-7, with 9 bases matching TRBD2. This CDR3 spans 14 amino acids. In germline, CDR1 is SGHAT, CDR2 FQNNGV. J was trimmed by 7 bases and V by 3 bases; bases with no gene match: 7. The CDR3 loop is CASSLLAGNHEQYF. CDR3 nucleotide sequence: TGTGCCAGCAGCTTGCTAGCGGGAAACCATGAGCAGTACTTC.

The chain couples TRBV3-1 (or the pseudogene TRBV3-2) to TRBJ2-6; D ambiguous. V shed 0 bases and J shed 2 bases, with 8 bases lying between them. This CDR3 contains 16 residues. Germline V gives CDR1 LGHDT, CDR2 YNNKEL (reference sequence). CDR3 protein: CASSQDLGAGANVLTF. The CDR3 DNA sequence: TGTGCCAGCAGCCAAGATCTGGGCGCTGGGGCCAACGTCCTGACTTTC.

The sample holds one count of this clone. The chain combines TRBV28 with TRBJ2-2; 10 bases align to TRBD2. This CDR3 is built from 17 residues. Germline CDR1 and CDR2: MDHEN and SYDVKM. The V gene end was trimmed by 7 bases and the J gene end by 4 bases; junction bases not matched to a gene: 12. The CDR3 coding sequence is TGTGCCAGCAACCCGACAGCGGGAGGGCCGGGCACCGGGGAGCTGTTTTTT. It translates to CASNPTAGGPGTGELFF.

The V call is TRBV5-6, the J call TRBJ1-6; D call uncertain. The length of the CDR3 is 14 residues. V shed 0 bases and J shed 6 bases, with 7 bases lying between them. The germline V gene encodes CDR1 SGHDT and CDR2 YYEEEE. CDR3 loop: CASSLGTPNSPLHF. The CDR3 DNA sequence: TGTGCCAGCAGCTTGGGGACTCCTAATTCACCCCTCCACTTT.

Only one count was recorded for this clone. The V and J genes are TRBV30 and TRBJ1-6, with 8 nucleotides matching TRBD1. The germline gives CDR1 GTSNPN, CDR2 SVGIG (reference sequence). This CDR3 region has 11 residues. Trimming took 7 bases from V and 15 from J; bases not matched to a gene: 8. The CDR3 coding sequence is TGTGCCTTTCAGGGGGCGGTTGACCTCCACTTT. Protein: CAFQGAVDLHF.

Regarding this clone: The sample has other DNA sequences that encode this CDR3 too. The chain uses TRBV18 and TRBJ2-1; D is ambiguous. There are 16 residues in the CDR3. Per germline, CDR1 KGHSH and CDR2 LQKENI. The ends were cut back, 0 bases at V and 0 bases at J, with 9 bases in the middle. CDR3 nucleotides: TGTGCCAGCTCACCACCGGGCGGCAGCTCCTACAATGAGCAGTTCTTC. Translation gives CASSPPGGSSYNEQFF. Using reference TRBV18 and TRBJ2-1 for the parts outside the CDR3, the full variable domain is NAGVMQNPRHLVRRRGQEARLRCSPMKGHSHVYWYRQLPEEGLKFMVYLQKENIIDESGMPKERFSAEFPKEGPSILRIQQVVRGDSAAYFCASSPPGGSSYNEQFFGPGTRLTVL.

The chain employs TRBV19 and TRBJ2-7, with D possibly being TRBD1 (5 bases). From germline, CDR1 is LNHDA and CDR2 SQIVND (reference sequence). With 6 bases removed from V and 0 bases from J, the gap between germline ends came to 9 bases. The CDR3 loop spans 13 amino acids. The CDR3 loop reads CASSPTVSYEQYF. The CDR3 DNA is TGTGCCAGTAGCCCGACAGTCTCCTACGAGCAGTACTTC.

The rearrangement uses TRBV19 and TRBJ2-2; D may be TRBD1 (5 bases). The V gene's germline CDR1 is LNHDA and CDR2 SQIVND (reference sequence). V lost 9 bases and J 0 bases, leaving 8 bases between the germline ends. The CDR3 length is 13 residues. The CDR3 reads CASRVANTGELFF. The CDR3 nucleotides read TGTGCCAGCAGGGTCGCGAACACCGGGGAGCTGTTTTTT.

The rearrangement joins TRBV28 to TRBJ2-7, with TRBD2 matching 11 bases. CDR1 and CDR2 (germline): MDHEN, SYDVKM. V was clipped by 3 bases and J by 3 bases; unmatched bases: 13. The CDR3 totals 18 residues. The CDR3 loop reads CASSLLLRLAGTNYEQYF. In nucleotides, the CDR3 is TGTGCCAGCAGTTTGCTCCTCCGACTAGCGGGAACCAACTACGAGCAGTACTTC.

The chain recombines TRBV27 with TRBJ1-5; D remains unclear. V was cut by 3 bases and J by 1 base, with 4 bases left in between. Per germline, CDR1 MNHEY and CDR2 SMNVEV (reference sequence). The CDR3 runs to 13 residues. CDR3 DNA sequence: TGTGCCAGCAGTTTTCAAAGCAATCAGCCCCAGCATTTT. Translating it yields CASSFQSNQPQHF.

The genes are TRBV10-3 and TRBJ2-1, with 10 bases fitting TRBD1. V was clipped by 7 bases and J by 7 bases; unmatched bases: 10. Germline CDR1 ENHRY, CDR2 SYGVKD. The CDR3 sequence is 15 residues long. The CDR3 DNA follows: TGTGCCATCAAGGGGGGTGGGACAGGGGTGAATGAGCAGTTCTTC. Amino acids: CAIKGGGTGVNEQFF.

The gene calls are TRBV4-2 and TRBJ2-7; D remains ambiguous. This CDR3 has 16 residues. The V end was cut by 0 bases, the J end by 1 base, with 13 bases between. Germline assignment: CDR1 LGHNA and CDR2 YNFKEQ. CDR3 protein: CASSQEIGLISYEQYF. The DNA for the CDR3 is TGTGCCAGCAGCCAAGAGATAGGGTTGATTTCCTACGAGCAGTACTTC.

In its sample, this clone was seen once. The chain links TRBV5-4 to TRBJ2-2; 8 bases fit TRBD1. V shed 4 bases and J 0 bases; nucleotides not matched to a gene: 5. The germline CDR1 and CDR2 sequences are SGHNT and YYREEE (reference sequence). The CDR3 loop spans 16 amino acids. The CDR3 is CASSRWTGTNTGELFF. The CDR3 coding sequence is TGTGCCAGCAGCCGATGGACAGGGACGAACACCGGGGAGCTGTTTTTT.

This clone was found once. The rearrangement links TRBV6-5 to TRBJ1-5; a possible D gene is TRBD1 (5 bases). The CDR3 is made up of 15 amino acids. Germline-derived CDR1 and CDR2 are MNHEY and SVGAGI. V was pared by 0 bases and J by 4 bases, with 10 bases between. The CDR3 sequence: CASSYSGAENQPQHF. Written as DNA, the CDR3 is TGTGCCAGCAGTTACTCAGGGGCTGAAAATCAGCCCCAGCATTTT.

This clone appeared once. The chain links TRBV7-2 to TRBJ2-7; TRBD2 matches 7 bases. Trimming cost V 1 base and J 6 bases; bases outside gene matches: 6. There are 14 residues in the CDR3. Per the germline V gene, CDR1 is SGHTA and CDR2 is FQGNSA. The CDR3 loop reads CASSLDLVAGEQYF. CDR3 nucleotides: TGTGCCAGCAGCTTAGATCTAGTAGCGGGCGAGCAGTACTTC.